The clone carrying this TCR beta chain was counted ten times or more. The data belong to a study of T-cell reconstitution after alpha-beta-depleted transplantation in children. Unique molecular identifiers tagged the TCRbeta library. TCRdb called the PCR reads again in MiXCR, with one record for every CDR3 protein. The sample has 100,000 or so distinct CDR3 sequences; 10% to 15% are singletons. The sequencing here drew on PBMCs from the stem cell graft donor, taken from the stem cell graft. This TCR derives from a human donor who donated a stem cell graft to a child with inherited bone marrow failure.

CDR3 in amino acids: CASSLPRQEGGTDTQYF. DNA for the CDR3: TGTGCCAGCAGTCTCCCCCGGCAAGAGGGTGGTACAGATACGCAGTATTTT. The V gene is TRBV12-3 or TRBV12-4, the J gene TRBJ2-3; TRBD2 is a possible D gene (5 bases). The CDR3 is 17 residues long. Trimming cost V 5 bases and J 3 bases, with 21 bases left between them.